The entry below gives a single TCR beta chain sequence along with its context. What it recognizes is unknown. This record belongs to a study of siplizumab effects on memory and regulatory T cells. Using immunoSEQ multiplex PCR, the repertoire was profiled, and TCRdb retains in-frame clones only, with some absent. The sample lists 100,000 or so clones; 93% were seen once. Germline lookup yields CDR1 SGHRS and CDR2 YFSETQ. V trimming: 7 bases; J trimming: 2 bases; junction bases outside the gene matches: 11. CDR3 length equals 15 residues. Regarding the study as a whole: Naive T cells were seemingly more diverse than memory cells, and major contributions to the alloresponse seemed to be made by them. Suppressive function of proliferating Tregs from siplizumab cultures was not confirmed. Siplizumab significantly brought down the alloreactive sequences that trace back to unstimulated CD4+ memory cells.

The chain couples TRBV5-1 to TRBJ2-7; 8 bases fit TRBD1. Specimen: non-Treg CD4+ T cells sorted from blood. The TCR sequence derives from a human donor in good health. The CDR3 sequence is CASGPQGALPYEQYF. The CDR3 DNA reads as TGCGCCAGCGGACCTCAGGGGGCGCTTCCCTACGAGCAGTACTTC.